The next 8 T cell receptor beta chains were all read from a single sample in a study of CD8 T cell repertoires and HIV-1 epitope variants. The data were produced by immunoSEQ multiplex PCR, yet TCRdb's version contains in-frame clones alone and is incomplete. The sample comprises around 5,100 clones, approximately 61% of which are singletons, and approximately 45% rests with the top ten. The antigens of these receptors remain unknown. Sequencing input: cultured CD8+ T cells derived from PBMCs. These receptors were obtained from a male donor with HIV.

V and J are TRBV6-5 and TRBJ2-7; TRBD2 aligns across 10 bases. CDR1 MNHEY and CDR2 SVGAGI come from the germline V gene. Trimming at V came to 3 bases and at J to 2 bases, leaving 4 bases not matched to a gene. The CDR3 extends over 15 amino acids. CDR3 protein: CASSYLAGEPYEQYF. CDR3 coding DNA: TGTGCCAGCAGTTATCTAGCGGGAGAACCCTACGAGCAGTACTTC.

The chain recombines TRBV6-6 with TRBJ2-5; no definite D call. CDR3 length: 13 residues. Trimming left V 2 bases short and J 1 base short, with 5 bases between. The germline CDR1 and CDR2 sequences are MNHNY and SVGAGI (reference sequence). This chain's CDR3 is CASSYVRQETQYF. CDR3 DNA: TGTGCCAGCAGTTACGTTCGCCAAGAGACCCAGTACTTC.

The rearrangement joins TRBV6-1 to TRBJ2-3; D unclear. Germline V gene data show CDR1 as MNHNS and CDR2 as SASEGT. Trimming took off 0 bases at V and 1 base at J, with 8 bases between the two ends. The CDR3 covers 15 residues. The chain's CDR3 is CASSEARVGTDTQYF. The CDR3 DNA follows: TGTGCCAGCAGTGAAGCAAGGGTAGGCACAGATACGCAGTATTTT.

This clone was seen a few times. This chain joins TRBV6-4 and TRBJ2-3; the match to TRBD1 covers 7 bases. The CDR3 is made up of 14 amino acids. The germline CDR1 and CDR2 sequences are MRHNA and SNTAGT. V lost 3 bases and J lost 4; bases outside the gene matches: 4. CDR3 protein: CASSEEGAADTQYF. As DNA, the CDR3 is TGTGCCAGCAGTGAAGAGGGGGCGGCAGATACGCAGTATTTT.

The chain employs TRBV19 and TRBJ1-1; TRBD1 matches 9 bases. The junction had 9 bases not matched to a gene; V was cut back by 7 bases and J by 0 bases. Germline V CDR1 and CDR2: LNHDA, SQIVND (reference sequence). The CDR3 extends over 16 amino acids. CDR3 bases: TGTGCCAGTAATTCGCTCGACAGGGGGATGAACACTGAAGCTTTCTTT. It codes for CASNSLDRGMNTEAFF.

This clone was recorded a few times. The V gene is TRBV12-5, the J gene TRBJ2-7; D call uncertain. Germline V gives CDR1 LGHNT, CDR2 FRNRAP. Trimming removed 3 bases from V and 3 bases from J, with 9 bases in between. There are 13 residues in the CDR3. The CDR3 DNA is TGTGCTAGTGGTTTAGATGGCAGCTACGAGCAGTACTTC. This codes for CASGLDGSYEQYF.

This clone was seen a handful of times. CDR3 in DNA: TGTGCCAGTAGTAGGGGACAGGGTAGAAGTGAGCAGTTCTTC. Its translation: CASSRGQGRSEQFF. V usage is TRBV19 and J usage is TRBJ2-1; 9 bases are shared with TRBD1. Germline CDR1 reads LNHDA; CDR2 reads SQIVND (reference sequence). J lost 9 bases, V lost 4 bases, and 7 bases had no gene match. The CDR3 sequence is 14 residues long.

V usage is TRBV13 and J usage is TRBJ1-1; 8 positions agree with TRBD1. J gave up 2 bases and V 6 bases, and 8 bases lay outside the gene matches. This CDR3 spans 15 amino acids. Germline CDR1 is PRHDT and CDR2 is FYEKMQ (reference sequence). The CDR3 DNA reads TGTGCCAGCAGTTTACAGGGGGAAGCCAACACTGAAGCTTTCTTT. Amino acid sequence: CASSLQGEANTEAFF.